This TCR beta chain was obtained from a study of CD8 T cells in Susac syndrome. General study points: In TEMRA cells and active patients, CD8+ clonal expansion in Susac reached its peak.

Turning to this clonotype: The antigen is unknown.

From germline, CDR1 is SGHDT and CDR2 YYEEEE. V was clipped by 4 bases and J by 1 base; unmatched bases: 18. The CDR3 sequence is 21 residues long. An input of roughly 0.45 to 1 ug of RNA was subjected to reverse transcription using random hexamers. An immunoSEQ multiplex PCR generated amplified TCR beta CDR3 products spanning 54 Vbeta and 13 Jbeta. TCRdb analysed the immunoSEQ multiplex PCR reads with MiXCR anew, one entry per CDR3 protein. The sample shows about 76,000 distinct CDR3 sequences, 93% of them seen only once. Sequencing of TCR beta was undertaken in CD8+ and CD4+ T cells derived from blood.

The sample taken for sequencing was CD8+ T cells from PBMCs. This sequence joins TRBV5-6 and TRBJ1-6; TRBD1 matches 9 bases. The TCR originated in a human donor with Susac syndrome. CDR3 in amino acids: CASSAEPGQGERSSYNSPLHF. CDR3 coding DNA: TGTGCCAGCAGCGCAGAACCGGGACAGGGTGAAAGATCGTCCTATAATTCACCCCTCCACTTT.